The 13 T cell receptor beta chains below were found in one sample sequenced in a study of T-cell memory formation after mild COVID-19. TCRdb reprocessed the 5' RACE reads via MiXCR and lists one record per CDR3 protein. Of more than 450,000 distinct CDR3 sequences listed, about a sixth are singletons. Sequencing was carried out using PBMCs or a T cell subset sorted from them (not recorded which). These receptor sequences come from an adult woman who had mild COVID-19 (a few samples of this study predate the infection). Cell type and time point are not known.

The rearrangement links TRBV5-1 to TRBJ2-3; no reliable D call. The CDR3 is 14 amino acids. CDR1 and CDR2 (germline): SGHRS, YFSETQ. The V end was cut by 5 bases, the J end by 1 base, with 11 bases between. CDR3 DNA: TGCGCCAGCAGGGATGGTTACGGCACAGATACGCAGTATTTT. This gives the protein CASRDGYGTDTQYF.

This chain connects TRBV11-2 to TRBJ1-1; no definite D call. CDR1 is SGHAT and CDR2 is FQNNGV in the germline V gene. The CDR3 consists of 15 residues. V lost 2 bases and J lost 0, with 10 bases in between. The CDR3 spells CASSLSWVMNTEAFF. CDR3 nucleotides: TGTGCCAGCAGCTTATCATGGGTCATGAACACTGAAGCTTTCTTT. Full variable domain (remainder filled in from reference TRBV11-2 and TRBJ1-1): EAGVAQSPRYKIIEKRQSVAFWCNPISGHATLYWYQQILGQGPKLLIQFQNNGVVDDSQLPKDRFSAERLKGVDSTLKIQPAKLEDSAVYLCASSLSWVMNTEAFFGQGTRLTVV.

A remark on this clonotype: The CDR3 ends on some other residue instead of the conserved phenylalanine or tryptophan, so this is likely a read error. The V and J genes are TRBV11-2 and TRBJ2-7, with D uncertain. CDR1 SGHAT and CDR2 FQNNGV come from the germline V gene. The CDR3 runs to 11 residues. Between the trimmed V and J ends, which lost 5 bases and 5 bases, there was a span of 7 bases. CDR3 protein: CASSEVHEQYL. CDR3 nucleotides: TGTGCCAGCAGCGAGGTCCACGAGCAGTACTTA.

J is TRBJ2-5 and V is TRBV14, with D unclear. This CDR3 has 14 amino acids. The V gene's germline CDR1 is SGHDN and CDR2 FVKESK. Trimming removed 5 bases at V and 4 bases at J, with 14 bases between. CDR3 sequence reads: CASSVGRAGETQYF. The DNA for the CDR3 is TGTGCCAGCAGCGTAGGGCGAGCAGGAGAGACCCAGTACTTC.

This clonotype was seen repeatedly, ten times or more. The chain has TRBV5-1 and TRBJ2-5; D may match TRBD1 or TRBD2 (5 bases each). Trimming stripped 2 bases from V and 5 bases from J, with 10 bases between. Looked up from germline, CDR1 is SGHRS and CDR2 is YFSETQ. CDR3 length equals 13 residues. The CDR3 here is CASSFKGTETQYF. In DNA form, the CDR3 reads TGCGCCAGCAGCTTTAAAGGGACGGAGACCCAGTACTTC.

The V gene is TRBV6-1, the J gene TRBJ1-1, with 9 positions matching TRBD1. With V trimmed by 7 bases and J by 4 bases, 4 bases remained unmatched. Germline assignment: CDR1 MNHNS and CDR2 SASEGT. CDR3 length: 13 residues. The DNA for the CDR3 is TGTGCCAGCACATACAGGGGGCCCACTGAAGCTTTCTTT. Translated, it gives CASTYRGPTEAFF.

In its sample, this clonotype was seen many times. Written as DNA, the CDR3 is TGCGCCAGCAGCGGGACTAGCGGCGCCTACGAGCAGTACTTC. This gives the protein CASSGTSGAYEQYF. The chain joins TRBV5-1 to TRBJ2-7, with TRBD2 matching over 11 bases. Germline lookup yields CDR1 SGHRS and CDR2 YFSETQ. The CDR3 totals 14 residues. J lost 2 bases, V lost 4 bases, and 2 bases had no gene match.

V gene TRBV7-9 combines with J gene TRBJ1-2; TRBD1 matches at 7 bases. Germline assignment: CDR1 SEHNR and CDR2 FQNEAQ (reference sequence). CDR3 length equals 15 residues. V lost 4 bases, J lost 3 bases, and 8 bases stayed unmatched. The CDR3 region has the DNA TGTGCCAGCAGCTCCATCGACAGGGATGACTATGGCTACACCTTC. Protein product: CASSSIDRDDYGYTF. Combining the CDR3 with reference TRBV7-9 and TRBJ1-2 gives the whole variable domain DTGVSQNPRHKITKRGQNVTFRCDPISEHNRLYWYRQTLGQGPEFLTYFQNEAQLEKSRLLSDRFSAERPKGSFSTLEIQRTEQGDSAMYLCASSSIDRDDYGYTFGSGTRLTVV.

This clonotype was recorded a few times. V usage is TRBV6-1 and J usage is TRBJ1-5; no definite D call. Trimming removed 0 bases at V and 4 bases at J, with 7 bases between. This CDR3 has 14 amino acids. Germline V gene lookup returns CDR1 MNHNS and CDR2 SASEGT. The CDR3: CASSEAAENQPQHF. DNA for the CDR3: TGTGCCAGCAGTGAAGCGGCGGAGAATCAGCCCCAGCATTTT.

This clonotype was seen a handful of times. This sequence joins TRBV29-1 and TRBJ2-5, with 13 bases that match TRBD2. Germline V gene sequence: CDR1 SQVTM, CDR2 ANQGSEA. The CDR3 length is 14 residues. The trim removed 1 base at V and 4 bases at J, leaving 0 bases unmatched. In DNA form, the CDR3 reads TGCAGCGTTGAAGGGACTAGCGGGAGAGAGACCCAGTACTTC. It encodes CSVEGTSGRETQYF.

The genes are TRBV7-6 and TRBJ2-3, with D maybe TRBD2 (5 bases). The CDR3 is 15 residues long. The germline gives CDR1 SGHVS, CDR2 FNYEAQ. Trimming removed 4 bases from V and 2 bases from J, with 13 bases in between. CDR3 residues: CASSSIGLDTDTQYF. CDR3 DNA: TGTGCCAGCAGCTCTATCGGACTCGACACAGATACGCAGTATTTT. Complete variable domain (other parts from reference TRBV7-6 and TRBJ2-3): GAGVSQSPRYKVTKRGQDVALRCDPISGHVSLYWYRQALGQGPEFLTYFNYEAQQDKSGLPNDRFSAERPEGSISTLTIQRTEQRDSAMYRCASSSIGLDTDTQYFGPGTRLTVL.

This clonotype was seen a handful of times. The CDR3, as DNA: TGTGCCAGCAGGAAGGTTGGCTCCTACAATGAGCAGTTCTTC. This translates into CASRKVGSYNEQFF. The rearrangement uses TRBV2 and TRBJ2-1; D remains ambiguous. This CDR3 contains 14 residues. Trimming cost V 6 bases and J 0 bases, with 9 bases left between them. The germline V gene has CDR1 SNHLY and CDR2 FYNNEI.

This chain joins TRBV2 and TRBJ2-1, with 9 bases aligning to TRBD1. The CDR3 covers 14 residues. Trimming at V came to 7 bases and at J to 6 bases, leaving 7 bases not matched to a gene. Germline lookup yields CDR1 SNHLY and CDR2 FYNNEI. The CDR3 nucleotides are TGTGCCAGCACCCTACAGGGGGCAGGCAATGAGCAGTTCTTC. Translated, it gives CASTLQGAGNEQFF. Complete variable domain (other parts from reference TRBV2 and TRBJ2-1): EPEVTQTPSHQVTQMGQEVILRCVPISNHLYFYWYRQILGQKVEFLVSFYNNEISEKSEIFDDQFSVERPDGSNFTLKIRSTKLEDSAMYFCASTLQGAGNEQFFGPGTRLTVL.